These T cell receptor beta chains were read from a single sample in a study of graft-versus-host responses after intestinal transplantation. The repertoire was sequenced with immunoSEQ multiplex PCR; TCRdb's copy has only in-frame clones and lacks some. The sample has approximately 19,000 clones, approximately 70% seen once. Sequencing used ileum tissue, obtained about 3 weeks after intestinal transplant. The receptors derive from a human patient who received an intestinal transplant, so some T cells may come from the graft donor. Both conserved end residues are part of each CDR3. A D gene is named only where the DNA matches it firmly. Rows may omit the clone size; those that give it use once, few, many or a size class.

TRBV27	NA	TRBJ1-2	NA	14	CASRQQGYSYGYTF	TGTGCCAGCAGGCAACAGGGTTATAGCTATGGCTACACCTTC
TRBV5-1	NA	TRBJ2-1	TRBD1	14	CASSWGTGGHEQFF	TGCGCCAGCAGCTGGGGGACAGGGGGACATGAGCAGTTCTTC
TRBV7-3	NA	TRBJ1-5	NA	13	CASSLGGSQPQHF	TGTGCCAGCAGCTTAGGCGGATCTCAGCCCCAGCATTTT
TRBV5-1	NA	TRBJ2-3	TRBD2	14	CASSPGLATDTQYF	TGCGCCAGCAGCCCGGGACTAGCGACAGATACGCAGTATTTT
TRBV6-6	NA	TRBJ2-7	NA	13	CASARGESNEQYF	TGTGCCAGCGCCAGGGGGGAATCAAACGAGCAGTACTTC
TRBV5-1	NA	TRBJ1-3	TRBD1	16	CASSPGTGRSGNTIYF	TGCGCCAGCAGTCCCGGGACAGGACGCTCTGGAAACACCATATATTTT
TRBV4-1	few	TRBJ2-7	TRBD2	15	CASSQETSGGVEQYF	TGCGCCAGCAGCCAAGAGACTAGCGGGGGCGTCGAGCAGTACTTC
TRBV30	NA	TRBJ1-1	NA	11	CARDRLAEAFF	TGTGCCCGCGATCGGTTGGCTGAAGCTTTCTTT
TRBV7-9	NA	TRBJ1-1	NA	16	CASSLLGSRGGTEAFF	TGTGCCAGCAGCTTGTTGGGCTCTAGGGGGGGCACTGAAGCTTTCTTT
TRBV5-6	NA	TRBJ2-1	TRBD1	16	CASHMTLGQDYNEQFF	TGTGCCAGCCACATGACTCTCGGACAGGACTACAATGAGCAGTTCTTC
TRBV4-1	NA	TRBJ2-7	TRBD2	15	CASSPEGTSGYEQYF	TGCGCCAGCAGCCCGGAAGGGACTAGCGGCTACGAGCAGTACTTC
TRBV27	NA	TRBJ2-4	TRBD1	13	CASCTIQGSIQYF	TGTGCCAGCTGCACTATACAGGGGTCCATTCAGTACTTC
TRBV6-6	NA	TRBJ1-2	NA	13	CASSYPGLYGYTF	TGTGCCAGCAGTTACCCGGGTCTCTATGGCTACACCTTC
TRBV4-2	NA	TRBJ2-3	TRBD2	15	CASSQGTSGRDPQYF	TGTGCCAGCAGCCAAGGAACTAGCGGGAGGGATCCGCAGTATTTT
TRBV19	few	TRBJ1-2	TRBD1	15	CASSIQTGAFYGYTF	TGTGCCAGTAGTATACAGACAGGGGCGTTCTATGGCTACACCTTC
TRBV11-2	few	TRBJ2-7	NA	14	CASSRDWQSYEQYF	TGTGCCAGCAGTCGGGACTGGCAATCCTACGAGCAGTACTTC
TRBV7-7	NA	TRBJ1-2	TRBD1	15	CASSLHRQGSYGYTF	TGTGCCAGCAGCTTACACCGACAGGGATCCTATGGCTACACCTTC